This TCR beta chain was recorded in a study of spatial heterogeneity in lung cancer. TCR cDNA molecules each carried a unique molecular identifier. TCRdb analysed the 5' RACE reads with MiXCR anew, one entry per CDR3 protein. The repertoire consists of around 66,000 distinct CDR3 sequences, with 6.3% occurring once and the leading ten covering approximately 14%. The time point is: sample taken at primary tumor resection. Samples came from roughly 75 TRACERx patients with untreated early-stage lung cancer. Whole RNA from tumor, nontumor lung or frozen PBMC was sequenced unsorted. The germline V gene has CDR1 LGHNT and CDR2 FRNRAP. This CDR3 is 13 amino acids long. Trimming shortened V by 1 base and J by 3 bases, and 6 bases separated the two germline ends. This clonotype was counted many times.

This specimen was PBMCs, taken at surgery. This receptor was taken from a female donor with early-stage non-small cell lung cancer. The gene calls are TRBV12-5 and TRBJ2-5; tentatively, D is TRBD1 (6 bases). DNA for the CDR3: TGTGCTAGTGGTTTGGGGACAGAAGAGACCCAGTACTTC. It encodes CASGLGTEETQYF.